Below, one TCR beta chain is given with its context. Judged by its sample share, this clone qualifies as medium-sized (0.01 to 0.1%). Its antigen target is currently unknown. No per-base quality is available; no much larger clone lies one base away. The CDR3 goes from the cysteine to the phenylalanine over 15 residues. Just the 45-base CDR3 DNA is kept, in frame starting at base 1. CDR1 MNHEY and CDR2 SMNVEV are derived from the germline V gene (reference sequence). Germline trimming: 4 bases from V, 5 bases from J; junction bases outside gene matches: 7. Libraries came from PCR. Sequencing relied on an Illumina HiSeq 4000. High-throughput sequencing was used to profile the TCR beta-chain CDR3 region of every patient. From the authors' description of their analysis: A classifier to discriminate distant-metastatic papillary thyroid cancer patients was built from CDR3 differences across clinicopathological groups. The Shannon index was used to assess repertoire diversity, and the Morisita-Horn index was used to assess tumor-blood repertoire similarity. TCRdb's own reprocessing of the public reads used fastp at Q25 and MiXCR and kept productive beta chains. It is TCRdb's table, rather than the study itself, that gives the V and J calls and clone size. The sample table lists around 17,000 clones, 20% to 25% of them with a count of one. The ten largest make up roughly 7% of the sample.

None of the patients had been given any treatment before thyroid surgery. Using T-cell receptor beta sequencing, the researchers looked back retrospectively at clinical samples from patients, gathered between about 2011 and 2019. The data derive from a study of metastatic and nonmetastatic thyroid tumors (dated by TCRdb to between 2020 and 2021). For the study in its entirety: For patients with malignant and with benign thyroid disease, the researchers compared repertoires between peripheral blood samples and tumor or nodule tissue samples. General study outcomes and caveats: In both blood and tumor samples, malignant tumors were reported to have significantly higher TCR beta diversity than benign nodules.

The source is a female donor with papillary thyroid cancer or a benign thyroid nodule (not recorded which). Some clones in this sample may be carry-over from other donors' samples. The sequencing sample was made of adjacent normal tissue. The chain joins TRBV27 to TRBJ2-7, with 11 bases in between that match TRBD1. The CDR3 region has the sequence CASSSRTGGNDEQYF. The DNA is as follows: TGTGCCAGCAGTTCAAGGACAGGGGGCAACGACGAGCAGTACTTC.